A selection of T cell receptor beta chains follows, all from one sample in a study of blood T cells in healthy people across ages. TCRdb re-derived calls from the 5' RACE reads in MiXCR, one entry per CDR3 protein. The sample lists some 1.4 million distinct CDR3 sequences; roughly 45% were seen once. Specimen: blood. The origin of the receptors is a young woman in good health. Each CDR3 is given with its conserved first and last residue. A D gene is named only where the DNA matches it firmly. Rows give clone size only sometimes, using once, few, many, or a class for an expanded clone.

V,size,D,J,length,DNA,CDR3
TRBV7-6,-,TRBD2,TRBJ2-1,18,TGTGCCAGCAGCCTCGTCCCGGGACTAGCGGGCCTAGATAATGAGCAGTTCTTC,CASSLVPGLAGLDNEQFF
TRBV12-3/TRBV12-4,-,TRBD2,TRBJ2-1,17,TGTGCCAGCAGTCTCTTTTGGACTAGCGGGGAGGGGAATGAGCAGTTCTTC,CASSLFWTSGEGNEQFF
TRBV27,once,-,TRBJ2-1,16,TGTGCCAGCAGCCACAAGCCCCTGGGTACCATCTACGAGCAGTTCTTC,CASSHKPLGTIYEQFF
TRBV3-1,-,TRBD1,TRBJ1-1,15,TGTGCCAGCAGCCGACAGGGAAAGGGGAACACTGAAGCTTTCTTT,CASSRQGKGNTEAFF
TRBV7-9,-,-,TRBJ2-3,12,TGTGCCAGCAGCCTCCATTCAGATACGCAGTATTTT,CASSLHSDTQYF
TRBV6-1,-,-,TRBJ1-1,14,TGTGCCAGCATCGCGACCCAGTTTCGAACTGAAGCTTTCTTT,CASIATQFRTEAFF
TRBV29-1,-,TRBD1,TRBJ1-2,13,TGCAGCGTGACCGGACAGGGCTTCTATGGCTACACCTTC,CSVTGQGFYGYTF
TRBV7-3,-,TRBD2,TRBJ2-3,16,TGTGCCAGCAGCACGAGCGGGGGCGAATTCACAGATACGCAGTATTTT,CASSTSGGEFTDTQYF
TRBV14,few,-,TRBJ2-1,13,TGTGCCAGCAGCCAAGTCGCGGAGCATGAGCAGTTCTTC,CASSQVAEHEQFF
TRBV7-9,-,-,TRBJ1-2,17,TGTGTCAGCAGCTTACGGGGAGGGGCCCAGAAGGGCTATGGCTACACCTTC,CVSSLRGGAQKGYGYTF
TRBV10-1,few,TRBD1,TRBJ2-1,16,TGCGCCAGCAGTGATTTGGGGACAGGGAAACGCAATGAGCAGTTCTTC,CASSDLGTGKRNEQFF
TRBV7-9,many,-,TRBJ2-1,14,TGTGCCAGCAGCTTCGCCAGCTCCTACAATGAGCAGTTCTTC,CASSFASSYNEQFF
TRBV5-1,few,TRBD2,TRBJ2-1,16,TGCGCCAGCAGCGTTAGCGGGGGGGCCTGGTACAATGAGCAGTTCTTC,CASSVSGGAWYNEQFF
TRBV5-1,-,TRBD1,TRBJ2-1,14,TGCGCCAGCAGCGTGGACAGGGAACTCAATGAGCAGTTCTTC,CASSVDRELNEQFF
TRBV20-1,-,-,TRBJ2-2,16,TGCAGTGCCACCCTTCGGAGGGGCCCAGGGCCCGGGGAGCTGTTTTTT,CSATLRRGPGPGELFF
TRBV28,few,-,TRBJ2-3,18,TGTGCCAGCAGTTCCCCCCCGACAGCTGAGACTAGCACAGATACGCAGTATTTT,CASSSPPTAETSTDTQYF
TRBV6-5,-,TRBD1,TRBJ2-5,16,TGTGCCAGCAGTCCGAGGGACAGGGGGCGCGGGGAGACCCAGTACTTC,CASSPRDRGRGETQYF
TRBV18,few,-,TRBJ2-2,15,TGTGCCAGCTCACCAATTGCGGGAAACACCGGGGAGCTGTTTTTT,CASSPIAGNTGELFF
TRBV5-1,-,-,TRBJ2-3,14,TGCGCCAGCAGCGGAAGTACTAGCACAGATACGCAGTATTTT,CASSGSTSTDTQYF
TRBV14,-,-,TRBJ2-1,13,TGTGCCAGCAGCCAGACTAGTCACAATGAGCAGTTCTTC,CASSQTSHNEQFF
TRBV2,-,-,TRBJ1-2,13,TGTGCCAGCAGTGACGAGGGGCTCTATGGCTACACCTTC,CASSDEGLYGYTF
TRBV27,-,-,TRBJ2-7,15,TGTGCCAGCAGTTCGCAGGAGGGCCTGATTAACGAGCAGTACTTC,CASSSQEGLINEQYF